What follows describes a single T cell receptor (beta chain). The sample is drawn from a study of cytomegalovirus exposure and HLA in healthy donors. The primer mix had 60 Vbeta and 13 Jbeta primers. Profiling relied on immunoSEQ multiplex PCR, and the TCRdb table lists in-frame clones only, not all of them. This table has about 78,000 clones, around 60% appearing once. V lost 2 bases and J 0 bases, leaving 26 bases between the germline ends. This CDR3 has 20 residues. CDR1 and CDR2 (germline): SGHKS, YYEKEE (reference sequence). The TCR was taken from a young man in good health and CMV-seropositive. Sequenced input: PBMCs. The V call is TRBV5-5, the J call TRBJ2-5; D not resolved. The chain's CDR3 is CASSLKLLVLAENYQETQYF. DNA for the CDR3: TGTGCCAGCAGCTTAAAACTTCTGGTATTGGCGGAGAATTACCAAGAGACCCAGTACTTC.